The sample holds many counts of the clone carrying this TCR beta chain. The sample belongs to a study of Graves' ophthalmopathy and Graves' hyperthyroidism. TCR beta CDR3 amplification used RNA transcripts. HTBI primers primed a first-round RT-PCR, and a second-round multiplex PCR followed. In TCRdb, the multiplex PCR reads were re-called with MiXCR into one record per CDR3 protein. Here the sample spans around 1.1 million distinct CDR3 sequences, 35% to 40% being singletons. Germline values: CDR1 SGHDN, CDR2 FVKESK. The ends were cut back, 1 base at V and 3 bases at J, with 12 bases in the middle. The CDR3 is made up of 15 amino acids.

The clonotype comes from an adult man with Graves' hyperthyroidism. Sequences were obtained from peripheral blood or thyroid tissue (not recorded which). This chain links TRBV14 with TRBJ1-1; D not resolved. CDR3 protein: CASSQVSSVYTEAFF. CDR3 nucleotide sequence: TGTGCCAGCAGCCAAGTTTCGAGTGTGTACACTGAAGCTTTCTTT.